This entry describes one TCR beta chain. Its antigen is not identified. The CDR3 covers 17 residues. Germline values: CDR1 SEHNR, CDR2 FQNEAQ (reference sequence). The ends lost 5 bases at V and 7 bases at J; junction bases unmatched: 15. Profiled with immunoSEQ multiplex PCR; TCRdb holds only in-frame clones, not every one. The repertoire holds around 17,000 clones, just under 85% seen once, with 6.5% to 9.5% in the top ten. The data were obtained in a study of STAT3 mutations in large granular lymphocyte leukemia. Study results and limitations: In T-cell large granular lymphocyte leukemia, about half of patients showed multiple immunodominant subclonotypes. Samples missed the first appearance of the clone.

The sequence came from a man aged 45-65 years with T-cell large granular lymphocyte leukemia. Some clones in this sample may be carry-over from other donors' samples. Sample: peripheral blood mononuclear cells. The chain joins TRBV7-9 to TRBJ2-1; 9 nucleotides match TRBD2. Written as DNA, the CDR3 is TGTGCCAGCAGCATCCTCCTGGGCGGGGGGGCCAATAATGAGCAGTTCTTC. This encodes CASSILLGGGANNEQFF. Looking up the rest from reference TRBV7-9 and TRBJ2-1 gives the full variable domain: DTGVSQNPRHKITKRGQNVTFRCDPISEHNRLYWYRQTLGQGPEFLTYFQNEAQLEKSRLLSDRFSAERPKGSFSTLEIQRTEQGDSAMYLCASSILLGGGANNEQFFGPGTRLTVL.